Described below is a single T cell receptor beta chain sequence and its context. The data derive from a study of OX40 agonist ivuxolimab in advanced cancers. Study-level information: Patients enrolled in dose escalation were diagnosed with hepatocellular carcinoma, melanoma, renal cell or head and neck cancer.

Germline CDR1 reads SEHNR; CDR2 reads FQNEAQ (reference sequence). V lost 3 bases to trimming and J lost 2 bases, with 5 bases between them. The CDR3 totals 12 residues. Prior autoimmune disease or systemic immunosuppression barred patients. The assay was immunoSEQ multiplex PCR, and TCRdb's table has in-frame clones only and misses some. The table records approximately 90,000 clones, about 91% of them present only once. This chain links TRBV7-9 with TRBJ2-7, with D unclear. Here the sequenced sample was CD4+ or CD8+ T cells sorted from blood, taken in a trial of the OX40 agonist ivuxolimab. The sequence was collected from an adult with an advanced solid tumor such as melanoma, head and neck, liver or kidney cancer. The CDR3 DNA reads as TGTGCCAGCAGCTTCACCGCCTACGAGCAGTACTTC. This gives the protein CASSFTAYEQYF.